The T cell receptor beta chain described here comes from a study of blood T cell repertoires in COVID-19. Overall study context: Both acute and convalescent COVID-19 samples were obtained from the United States, Italy and Spain. From T cells, B-cell-depleted T cells, or PBMCs came the material, which was cDNA or gDNA.

This CDR3 is 15 amino acids long. Germline-derived CDR1 and CDR2 are KGHSH and LQKENI. V gave up 5 bases and J gave up 5 bases; unmatched junction bases: 5. Source study methods: Amplification of reference gene primers was used by the study to estimate nucleated cell counts. Sequencing was performed with immunoSEQ multiplex PCR; in TCRdb, only in-frame clones are kept and a portion is missing. The D gene and trimming were derived from the DNA, and the V and J assignments and clone size from that table. Here the sample spans roughly 260,000 clones, 70% to 85% being singletons. The sequence came from a woman between 35 and 50 years old with active or convalescent COVID-19. The chain is built from TRBV18 and TRBJ2-2; 10 bases line up with TRBD1. The sequenced sample was peripheral blood. DNA for the CDR3: TGTGCCAGCTCATCGGGACAGGGGAGGACCGGGGAGCTGTTTTTT. Amino acids: CASSSGQGRTGELFF.